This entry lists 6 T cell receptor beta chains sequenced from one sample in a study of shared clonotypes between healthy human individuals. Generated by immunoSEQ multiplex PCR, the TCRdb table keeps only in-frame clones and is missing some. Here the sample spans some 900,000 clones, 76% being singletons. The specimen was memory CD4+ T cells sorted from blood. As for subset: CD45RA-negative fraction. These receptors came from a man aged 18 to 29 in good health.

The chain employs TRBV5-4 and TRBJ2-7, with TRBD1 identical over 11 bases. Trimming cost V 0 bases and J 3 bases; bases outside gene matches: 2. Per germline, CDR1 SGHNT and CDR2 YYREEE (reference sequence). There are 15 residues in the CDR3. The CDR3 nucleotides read TGTGCCAGCAGCTTGGGGACAGGGGGCTTCTACGAGCAGTACTTC. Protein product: CASSLGTGGFYEQYF.

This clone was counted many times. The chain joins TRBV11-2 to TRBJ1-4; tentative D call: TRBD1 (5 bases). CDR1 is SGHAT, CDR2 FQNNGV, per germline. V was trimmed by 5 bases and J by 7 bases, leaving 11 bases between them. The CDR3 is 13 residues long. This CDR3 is CASSLGESEKLFF. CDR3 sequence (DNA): TGTGCCAGCAGCCTAGGGGAGAGTGAAAAACTGTTTTTT.

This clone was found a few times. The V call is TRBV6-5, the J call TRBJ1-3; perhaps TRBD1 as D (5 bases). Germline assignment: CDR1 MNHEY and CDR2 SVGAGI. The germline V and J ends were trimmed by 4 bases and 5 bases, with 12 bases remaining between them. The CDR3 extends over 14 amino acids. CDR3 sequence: CASSSADKRNTIYF. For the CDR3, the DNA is TGTGCCAGCAGTTCTGCGGACAAGCGAAACACCATATATTTT.

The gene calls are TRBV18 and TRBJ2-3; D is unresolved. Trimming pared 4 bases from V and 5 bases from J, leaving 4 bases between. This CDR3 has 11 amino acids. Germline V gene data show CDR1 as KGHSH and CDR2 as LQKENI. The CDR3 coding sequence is TGTGCCAGCTCACTAATAGATACGCAGTATTTT. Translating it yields CASSLIDTQYF.

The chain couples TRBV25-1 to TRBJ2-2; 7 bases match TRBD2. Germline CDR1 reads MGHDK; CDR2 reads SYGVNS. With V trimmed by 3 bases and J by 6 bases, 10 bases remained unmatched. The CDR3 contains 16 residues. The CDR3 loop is CASSEGGSARPGELFF. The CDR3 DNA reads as TGTGCCAGCAGTGAGGGAGGGAGTGCCCGGCCCGGGGAGCTGTTTTTT.

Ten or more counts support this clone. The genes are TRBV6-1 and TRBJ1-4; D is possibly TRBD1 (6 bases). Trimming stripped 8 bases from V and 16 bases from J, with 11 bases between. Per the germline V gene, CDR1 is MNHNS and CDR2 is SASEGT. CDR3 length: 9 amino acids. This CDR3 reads CASGRGTFF. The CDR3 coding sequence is TGTGCCAGCGGGAGGGGGACGTTTTTT.